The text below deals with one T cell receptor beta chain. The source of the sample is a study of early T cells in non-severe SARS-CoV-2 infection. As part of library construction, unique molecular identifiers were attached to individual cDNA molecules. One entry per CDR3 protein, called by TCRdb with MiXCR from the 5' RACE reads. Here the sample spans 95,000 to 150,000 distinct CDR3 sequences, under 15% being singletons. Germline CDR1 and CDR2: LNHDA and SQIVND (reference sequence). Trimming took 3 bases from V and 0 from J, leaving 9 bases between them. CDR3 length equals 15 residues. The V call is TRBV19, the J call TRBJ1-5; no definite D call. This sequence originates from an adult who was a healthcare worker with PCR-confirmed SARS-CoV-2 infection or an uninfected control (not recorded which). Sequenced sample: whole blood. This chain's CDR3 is CASSILGNSNQPQHF. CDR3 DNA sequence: TGTGCCAGTAGTATTTTGGGTAATAGCAATCAGCCCCAGCATTTT.